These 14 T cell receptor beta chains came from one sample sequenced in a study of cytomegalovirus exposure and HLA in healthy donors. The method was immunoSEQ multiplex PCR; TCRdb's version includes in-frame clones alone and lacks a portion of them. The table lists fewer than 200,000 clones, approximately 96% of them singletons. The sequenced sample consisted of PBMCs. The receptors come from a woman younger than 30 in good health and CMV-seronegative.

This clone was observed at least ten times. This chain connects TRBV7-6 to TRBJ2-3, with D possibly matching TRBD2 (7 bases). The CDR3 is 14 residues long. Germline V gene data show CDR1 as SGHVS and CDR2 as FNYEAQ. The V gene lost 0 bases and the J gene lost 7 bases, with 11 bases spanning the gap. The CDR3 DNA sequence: TGTGCCAGCAGCTTAGCGGGGGGGCCAAATACGCAGTATTTT. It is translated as CASSLAGGPNTQYF. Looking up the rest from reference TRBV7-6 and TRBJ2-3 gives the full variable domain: GAGVSQSPRYKVTKRGQDVALRCDPISGHVSLYWYRQALGQGPEFLTYFNYEAQQDKSGLPNDRFSAERPEGSISTLTIQRTEQRDSAMYRCASSLAGGPNTQYFGPGTRLTVL.

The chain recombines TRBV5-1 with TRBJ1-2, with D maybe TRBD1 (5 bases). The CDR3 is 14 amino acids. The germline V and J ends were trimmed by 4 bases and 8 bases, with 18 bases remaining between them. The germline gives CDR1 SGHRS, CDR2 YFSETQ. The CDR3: CASSPLSTGGGYTF. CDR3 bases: TGCGCCAGCAGCCCACTCTCCACGGGGGGAGGCTACACCTTC.

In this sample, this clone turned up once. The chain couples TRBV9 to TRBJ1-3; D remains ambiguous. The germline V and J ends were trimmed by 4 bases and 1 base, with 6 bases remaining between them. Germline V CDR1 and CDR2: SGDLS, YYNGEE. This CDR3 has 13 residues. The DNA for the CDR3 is TGTGCCAGCAGCTTGAGTTCTGGAAACACCATATATTTT. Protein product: CASSLSSGNTIYF.

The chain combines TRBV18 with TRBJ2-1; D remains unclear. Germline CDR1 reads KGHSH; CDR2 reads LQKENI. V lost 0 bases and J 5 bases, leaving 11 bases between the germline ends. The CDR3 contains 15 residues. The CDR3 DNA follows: TGTGCCAGCTCACCACCGAGTTTACAGAACAATGAGCAGTTCTTC. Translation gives CASSPPSLQNNEQFF.

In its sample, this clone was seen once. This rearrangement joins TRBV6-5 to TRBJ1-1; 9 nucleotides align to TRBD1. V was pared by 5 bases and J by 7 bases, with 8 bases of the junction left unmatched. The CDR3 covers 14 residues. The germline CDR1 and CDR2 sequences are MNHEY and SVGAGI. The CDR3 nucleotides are TGTGCCAGCAGTCGAACCACAGGGGGCGTTGAAGCTTTCTTT. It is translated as CASSRTTGGVEAFF.

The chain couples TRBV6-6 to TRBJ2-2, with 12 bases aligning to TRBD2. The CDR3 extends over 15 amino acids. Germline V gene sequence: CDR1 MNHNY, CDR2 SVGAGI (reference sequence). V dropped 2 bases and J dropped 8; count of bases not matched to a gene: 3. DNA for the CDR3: TGTGCCAGCAGTTACCTGGGACTAGCGGGTGGGGAGCTGTTTTTT. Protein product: CASSYLGLAGGELFF.

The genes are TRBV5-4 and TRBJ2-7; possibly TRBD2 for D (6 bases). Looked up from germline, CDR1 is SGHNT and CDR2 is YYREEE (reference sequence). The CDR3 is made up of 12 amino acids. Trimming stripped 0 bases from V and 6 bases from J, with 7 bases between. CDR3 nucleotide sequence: TGTGCCAGCAGCTTGGGGGGAGGCGAGCAGTACTTC. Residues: CASSLGGGEQYF.

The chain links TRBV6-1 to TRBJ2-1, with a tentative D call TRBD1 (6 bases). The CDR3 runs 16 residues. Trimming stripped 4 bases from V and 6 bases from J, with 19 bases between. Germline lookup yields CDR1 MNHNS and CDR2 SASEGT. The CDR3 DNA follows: TGTGCCAGCAGTGTGGTCGTGGGGCAGGGGAGCAATGAGCAGTTCTTC. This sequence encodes CASSVVVGQGSNEQFF.

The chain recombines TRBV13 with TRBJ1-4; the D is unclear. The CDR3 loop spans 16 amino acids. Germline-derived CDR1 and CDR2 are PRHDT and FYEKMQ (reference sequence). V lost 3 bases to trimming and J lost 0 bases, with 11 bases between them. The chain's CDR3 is CASSFGLLTTNEKLFF. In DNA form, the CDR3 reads TGTGCCAGCAGCTTCGGACTCCTAACAACTAATGAAAAACTGTTTTTT.

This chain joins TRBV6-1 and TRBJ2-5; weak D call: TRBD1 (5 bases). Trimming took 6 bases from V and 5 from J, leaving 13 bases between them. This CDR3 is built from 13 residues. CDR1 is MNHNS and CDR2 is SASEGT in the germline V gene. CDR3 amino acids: CASRRQSWETQYF. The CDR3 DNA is TGTGCCAGCAGAAGACAGAGTTGGGAGACCCAGTACTTC.

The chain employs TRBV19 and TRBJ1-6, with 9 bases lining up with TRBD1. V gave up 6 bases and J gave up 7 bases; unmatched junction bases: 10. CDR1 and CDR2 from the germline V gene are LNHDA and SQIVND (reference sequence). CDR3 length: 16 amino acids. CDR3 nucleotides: TGTGCCAGTAGCCCCACGGACAGGGGCGACAATTCACCCCTCCACTTT. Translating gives CASSPTDRGDNSPLHF.

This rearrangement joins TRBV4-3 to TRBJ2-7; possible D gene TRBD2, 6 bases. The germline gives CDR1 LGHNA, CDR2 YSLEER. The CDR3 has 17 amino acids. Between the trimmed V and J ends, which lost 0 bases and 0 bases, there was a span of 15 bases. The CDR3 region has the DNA TGCGCCAGCAGCCAAGATCTTACGGGACTGGCCTCCTACGAGCAGTACTTC. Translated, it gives CASSQDLTGLASYEQYF.

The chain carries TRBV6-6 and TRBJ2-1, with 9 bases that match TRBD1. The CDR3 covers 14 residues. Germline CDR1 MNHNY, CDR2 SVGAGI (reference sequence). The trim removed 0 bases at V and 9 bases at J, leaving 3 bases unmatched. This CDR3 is CASSYSTGGSEQFF. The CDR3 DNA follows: TGTGCCAGCAGTTACTCGACAGGGGGTAGTGAGCAGTTCTTC.

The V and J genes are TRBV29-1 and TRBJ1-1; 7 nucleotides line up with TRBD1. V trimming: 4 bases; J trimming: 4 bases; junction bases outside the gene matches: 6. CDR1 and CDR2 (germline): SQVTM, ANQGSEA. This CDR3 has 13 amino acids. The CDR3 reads CSVGGQEGTEAFF. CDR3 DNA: TGCAGCGTTGGTGGACAGGAGGGCACTGAAGCTTTCTTT.